Listed here are 31 T cell receptor beta chains from one sample, sequenced in a study of control samples from healthy donors and cancer patients. The table came from immunoSEQ multiplex PCR; TCRdb's copy has only in-frame clones and leaves some out. Of roughly 28,000 clones listed, roughly 78% are singletons. Sample: PBMCs. The receptors stem from a man between 60 and 75 years old with head and neck cancer.

The chain uses TRBV12-3 or TRBV12-4 and TRBJ2-7; D gene uncertain. This CDR3 is 13 amino acids long. The germline V and J ends were trimmed by 3 bases and 2 bases, with 8 bases remaining between them. In DNA, the CDR3 is TGTGCCAGCAGTTTTGGCAGAACCTACGAGCAGTACTTC. The encoded protein is CASSFGRTYEQYF.

This chain links TRBV18 with TRBJ1-2; no clear D gene. V lost 4 bases, J lost 8 bases, and 14 bases lay in between. Per germline, CDR1 KGHSH and CDR2 LQKENI. The CDR3 is 13 amino acids. CDR3 coding DNA: TGTGCCAGCTCACGCGCCTCCTCTGGGGGCTACACCTTC. The encoded protein is CASSRASSGGYTF. Filled out from reference TRBV18 and TRBJ1-2, the complete variable domain reads NAGVMQNPRHLVRRRGQEARLRCSPMKGHSHVYWYRQLPEEGLKFMVYLQKENIIDESGMPKERFSAEFPKEGPSILRIQQVVRGDSAAYFCASSRASSGGYTFGSGTRLTVV.

The chain joins TRBV18 to TRBJ2-3; perhaps TRBD1 as D (5 bases). Germline V lookup: CDR1 KGHSH, CDR2 LQKENI. Trimming took 1 base from V and 3 from J, leaving 5 bases between them. The length of the CDR3 is 13 residues. The CDR3 nucleotides are TGTGCCAGCTCACCACAGGGGACAGATACGCAGTATTTT. Its protein product is CASSPQGTDTQYF.

The chain combines TRBV19 with TRBJ2-2; D is uncertain. Germline V gives CDR1 LNHDA, CDR2 SQIVND (reference sequence). V lost 6 bases and J lost 4, with 12 bases in between. The CDR3 length is 14 residues. The CDR3 spells CASRVLQSTGELFF. Here the CDR3 DNA reads TGTGCCAGTAGGGTCCTACAGTCCACCGGGGAGCTGTTTTTT.

The CDR3 is CASSQTSGAQETQYF. In nucleotides, the CDR3 is TGTGCCAGCAGCCAAACTAGCGGGGCACAAGAGACCCAGTACTTC. This chain connects TRBV3-1 (or the pseudogene TRBV3-2) to TRBJ2-5; 10 bases are a match to TRBD2. CDR3 length: 15 residues. The V gene end was trimmed by 2 bases and the J gene end by 2 bases; junction bases not matched to a gene: 2. Germline assignment: CDR1 LGHDT and CDR2 YNNKEL (reference sequence).

V is TRBV4-2 and J is TRBJ1-5; D call uncertain. V lost 1 base and J 4 bases, leaving 5 bases between the germline ends. This CDR3 is built from 13 residues. Per the germline V gene, CDR1 is LGHNA and CDR2 is YNFKEQ. DNA of the CDR3: TGTGCCAGCAGCCAAGGAGGTAATCAGCCCCAGCATTTT. This codes for CASSQGGNQPQHF.

The chain has TRBV3-1 (or the pseudogene TRBV3-2) and TRBJ1-2; D not resolved. CDR3 length equals 13 residues. The V gene's germline CDR1 is LGHDT and CDR2 YNNKEL (reference sequence). V was clipped by 1 base and J by 8 bases, with 11 bases between them. The CDR3, as DNA: TGTGCCAGCAGCCAAGGTTCCCTAGGAGGCTACACCTTC. This codes for CASSQGSLGGYTF.

V and J are TRBV23-1 and TRBJ2-5; TRBD1 agrees at 9 bases. TRBV23-1 is treated as an ORF (open reading frame) with a function not yet certain. This CDR3 comprises 19 residues. Germline trimming cut 8 bases from V and 0 bases from J; bases unmatched to any gene: 19. CDR3 in amino acids: CASFFPGQGLYWYQETQYF. The DNA of the CDR3 is TGCGCCAGCTTTTTCCCGGGACAGGGACTATATTGGTACCAAGAGACCCAGTACTTC.

The chain joins TRBV28 to TRBJ1-5; 9 bases are a match to TRBD1. The CDR3 has 14 amino acids. Germline V gene sequence: CDR1 MDHEN, CDR2 SYDVKM. The J segment lost 8 bases and the V segment lost 10 bases, leaving 12 bases of the junction unmatched. The CDR3 spells CATRTGAAAKPQHF. The CDR3 DNA reads TGTGCCACTCGGACAGGGGCTGCCGCTAAGCCCCAGCATTTT.

This clone appeared a single time. The chain recombines TRBV5-4 with TRBJ1-1; D ambiguous. CDR1 is SGHNT, CDR2 YYREEE, per germline (reference sequence). Trimming removed 3 bases at V and 11 bases at J, with 14 bases between. The CDR3 is 12 amino acids. The CDR3 DNA is TGTGCCAGCAGCTCTGGTGGGGAACGGGCTTTCTTT. Translated, it gives CASSSGGERAFF.

The rearrangement joins TRBV5-1 to TRBJ2-3; 7 bases fit TRBD2. The CDR3 runs 14 residues. Looked up from germline, CDR1 is SGHRS and CDR2 is YFSETQ. V was pared by 1 base and J by 4 bases, with 3 bases of the junction left unmatched. The CDR3 region is CASSLSGNADTQYF. CDR3 bases: TGCGCCAGCAGCTTGAGCGGGAACGCAGATACGCAGTATTTT.

The chain has TRBV9 and TRBJ2-1; D could derive from TRBD1 or TRBD2 (5 bases each). The CDR3 has 14 residues. V shed 3 bases and J shed 8 bases, with 15 bases lying between them. CDR1 SGDLS and CDR2 YYNGEE come from the germline V gene. The CDR3 spells CASSEGIQGDEQFF. The CDR3 nucleotides read TGTGCCAGCAGCGAGGGTATTCAGGGAGATGAGCAGTTCTTC.

The V gene is TRBV5-1, the J gene TRBJ1-4, with TRBD1 identical over 8 bases. CDR1 is SGHRS and CDR2 is YFSETQ in the germline V gene. The CDR3 totals 14 residues. With V trimmed by 3 bases and J by 8 bases, 6 bases remained unmatched. DNA for the CDR3: TGCGCCAGCAGCTCAGGACAGGGTAGAGAAAAACTGTTTTTT. As protein: CASSSGQGREKLFF.

V usage is TRBV11-3 and J usage is TRBJ2-3; 8 bases match TRBD2. Germline trimming cut 4 bases from V and 6 bases from J; bases unmatched to any gene: 3. The germline CDR1 and CDR2 sequences are SGHNT and YENEEA. The CDR3 is 13 amino acids. CDR3 sequence (DNA): TGTGCCAGCAGCTCGGGACTAGTGGATACGCAGTATTTT. Its protein is CASSSGLVDTQYF.

This clone was detected only once. Written as DNA, the CDR3 is TGTGCCAGCAGCTACAGAAGCAACTACGAGCAGTACTTC. This translates into CASSYRSNYEQYF. J is TRBJ2-7 and V is TRBV13; D remains ambiguous. Germline V gene data show CDR1 as PRHDT and CDR2 as FYEKMQ (reference sequence). CDR3 size: 13 residues. V was trimmed by 4 bases and J by 3 bases, leaving 10 bases between them.

This chain joins TRBV28 and TRBJ1-1; the D is unclear. The germline V and J ends were trimmed by 10 bases and 4 bases, with 19 bases remaining between them. The CDR3 sequence is 14 residues long. The germline V gene encodes CDR1 MDHEN and CDR2 SYDVKM. The CDR3 here is CAIKLTTDGTEAFF. The CDR3 bases are TGTGCCATTAAATTGACGACCGACGGCACTGAAGCTTTCTTT.

The chain employs TRBV18 and TRBJ2-3; D gene unclear. Looked up from germline, CDR1 is KGHSH and CDR2 is LQKENI. This CDR3 spans 12 amino acids. V was cut by 1 base and J by 6 bases, with 5 bases left in between. The CDR3 here is CASSPRPDTQYF. In DNA form, the CDR3 reads TGTGCCAGCTCACCACGGCCGGATACGCAGTATTTT.

This chain connects TRBV27 to TRBJ2-3, with unresolved D. CDR1 is MNHEY and CDR2 is SMNVEV in the germline V gene (reference sequence). This CDR3 region has 14 residues. The ends were cut back, 4 bases at V and 2 bases at J, with 10 bases in the middle. The CDR3 DNA follows: TGTGCCAGCAGTTCGATCCCTCACACAGATACGCAGTATTTT. It encodes CASSSIPHTDTQYF.

The chain employs TRBV4-3 and TRBJ2-7; TRBD2 aligns across 14 bases. The CDR3 length is 16 residues. With 1 base clipped from V and 4 bases from J, the junction kept 3 bases outside the gene matches. The germline V gene has CDR1 LGHNA and CDR2 YSLEER. The CDR3 spells CASSQGLAGGPYEQYF. In DNA, the CDR3 is TGCGCCAGCAGCCAAGGACTAGCGGGAGGGCCGTACGAGCAGTACTTC.

The chain combines TRBV27 with TRBJ2-3; 11 nucleotides line up with TRBD2. With V trimmed by 5 bases and J by 1 base, 17 bases remained unmatched. The CDR3 length is 20 residues. Germline values: CDR1 MNHEY, CDR2 SMNVEV (reference sequence). The CDR3 nucleotides read TGTGCCAGCAGTCCGCCACGGGCTAGCGGGAGGACCCCTCGCACAGATACGCAGTATTTT. Encoded protein: CASSPPRASGRTPRTDTQYF.

V is TRBV28 and J is TRBJ1-5; possible D gene TRBD1, 5 bases. Germline V lookup: CDR1 MDHEN, CDR2 SYDVKM. This CDR3 region has 13 residues. The CDR3, as DNA: TGTACTACGGGACCCCCGGCCAATCAGCCCCAGCATTTT. It encodes CTTGPPANQPQHF.

This clone has a handful of counts. This chain connects TRBV7-9 to TRBJ1-1; D gene ambiguous. Trimming removed 0 bases from V and 4 bases from J, with 9 bases in between. The CDR3 runs 14 residues. The germline gives CDR1 SEHNR, CDR2 FQNEAQ (reference sequence). CDR3 DNA: TGTGCCAGCAGCTTAGCCGGGATAGGCACTGAAGCTTTCTTT. Its protein is CASSLAGIGTEAFF.

V usage is TRBV29-1 and J usage is TRBJ1-1; tentatively, D is TRBD1 (6 bases). This CDR3 contains 12 residues. Trimming shortened V by 7 bases and J by 4 bases, and 13 bases separated the two germline ends. Germline V CDR1 and CDR2: SQVTM, ANQGSEA. The CDR3 spells CSGHRAITEAFF. In DNA, the CDR3 is TGCAGCGGTCACAGGGCGATCACTGAAGCTTTCTTT.

This chain joins TRBV24-1 and TRBJ2-1; D possibly corresponds to TRBD2 (5 bases). This CDR3 spans 15 amino acids. The germline V gene encodes CDR1 KGHDR and CDR2 SFDVKD. V was clipped by 3 bases and J by 0 bases, with 8 bases between them. The CDR3 loop reads CATSDSGSSYNEQFF. CDR3 sequence (DNA): TGTGCCACCAGTGATAGCGGCAGCTCCTACAATGAGCAGTTCTTC.

The gene calls are TRBV7-2 and TRBJ2-2, with a tentative D call TRBD2 (5 bases). The CDR3 covers 14 residues. With 2 bases removed from V and 6 bases from J, the gap between germline ends came to 10 bases. Germline V gives CDR1 SGHTA, CDR2 FQGNSA. The CDR3 spells CASSLTRQPGELFF. The CDR3, as DNA: TGTGCCAGCAGCTTAACTAGACAACCCGGGGAGCTGTTTTTT.

V gene TRBV5-5 combines with J gene TRBJ1-2; 7 nucleotides line up with TRBD1. The germline V gene has CDR1 SGHKS and CDR2 YYEKEE (reference sequence). The V and J ends lost 4 bases and 4 bases, in that order; junction bases with no gene match: 10. There are 15 residues in the CDR3. The chain's CDR3 is CASSLTFGTAYGYTF. CDR3 bases: TGTGCCAGCAGCCTCACTTTCGGGACAGCCTATGGCTACACCTTC.

This clone occurred a few times. The rearrangement links TRBV6-5 to TRBJ2-5; 7 bases align to TRBD1. The CDR3 consists of 13 residues. CDR1 and CDR2 (germline): MNHEY, SVGAGI. With 7 bases clipped from V and 4 bases from J, the junction kept 6 bases outside the gene matches. CDR3 amino acids: CASTPTGVETQYF. CDR3 nucleotide sequence: TGTGCCAGCACGCCAACAGGGGTAGAGACCCAGTACTTC.

V is TRBV7-2 and J is TRBJ2-5; a weak D match, TRBD1 (5 bases). V was cut by 1 base and J by 11 bases, with 11 bases left in between. This CDR3 is built from 12 residues. Germline lookup yields CDR1 SGHTA and CDR2 FQGNSA. CDR3 region: CASSLVEGVQYF. DNA for the CDR3: TGTGCCAGCAGCTTAGTCGAAGGGGTTCAGTACTTC.

The sample holds a few counts of this clone. This sequence joins TRBV30 and TRBJ1-4; a possible D gene is TRBD1 (5 bases). This CDR3 comprises 15 residues. With 3 bases removed from V and 10 bases from J, the gap between germline ends came to 21 bases. From germline, CDR1 is GTSNPN and CDR2 SVGIG (reference sequence). The CDR3 nucleotides read TGTGCCTGGAGACCTACTGGGGGTGTGATTGGAAAACTGTTTTTT. It codes for CAWRPTGGVIGKLFF.

The chain couples TRBV19 to TRBJ2-5, with D perhaps matching TRBD2 (6 bases). CDR3 size: 13 residues. V lost 4 bases to trimming and J lost 9 bases, with 15 bases between them. The germline gives CDR1 LNHDA, CDR2 SQIVND (reference sequence). This chain's CDR3 is CASSTGRAGSQYF. CDR3 in DNA: TGTGCCAGTAGTACCGGCCGCGCGGGGTCCCAGTACTTC.

The CDR3 coding sequence is TGCAGCGCTGCTTGGACCTACGGCGGGGAGCTGTTTTTT. The encoded protein is CSAAWTYGGELFF. The chain combines TRBV29-1 with TRBJ2-2; D unresolved. The ends were cut back, 7 bases at V and 7 bases at J, with 16 bases in the middle. This CDR3 is built from 13 residues. Germline V gene data show CDR1 as SQVTM and CDR2 as ANQGSEA.